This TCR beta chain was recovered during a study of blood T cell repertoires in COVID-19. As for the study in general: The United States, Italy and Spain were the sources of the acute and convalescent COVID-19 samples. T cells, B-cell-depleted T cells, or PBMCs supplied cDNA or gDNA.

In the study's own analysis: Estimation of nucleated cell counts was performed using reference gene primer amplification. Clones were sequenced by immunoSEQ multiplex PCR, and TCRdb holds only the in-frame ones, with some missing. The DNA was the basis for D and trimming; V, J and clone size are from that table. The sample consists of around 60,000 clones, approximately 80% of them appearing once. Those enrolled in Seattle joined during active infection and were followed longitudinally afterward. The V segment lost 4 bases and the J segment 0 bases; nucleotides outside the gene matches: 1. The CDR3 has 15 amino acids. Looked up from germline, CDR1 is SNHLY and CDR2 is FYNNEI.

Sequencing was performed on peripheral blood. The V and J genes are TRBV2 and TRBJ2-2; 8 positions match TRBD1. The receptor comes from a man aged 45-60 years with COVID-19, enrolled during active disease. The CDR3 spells CASSVGQANTGELFF. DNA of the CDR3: TGTGCCAGCAGTGTGGGACAGGCGAACACCGGGGAGCTGTTTTTT.